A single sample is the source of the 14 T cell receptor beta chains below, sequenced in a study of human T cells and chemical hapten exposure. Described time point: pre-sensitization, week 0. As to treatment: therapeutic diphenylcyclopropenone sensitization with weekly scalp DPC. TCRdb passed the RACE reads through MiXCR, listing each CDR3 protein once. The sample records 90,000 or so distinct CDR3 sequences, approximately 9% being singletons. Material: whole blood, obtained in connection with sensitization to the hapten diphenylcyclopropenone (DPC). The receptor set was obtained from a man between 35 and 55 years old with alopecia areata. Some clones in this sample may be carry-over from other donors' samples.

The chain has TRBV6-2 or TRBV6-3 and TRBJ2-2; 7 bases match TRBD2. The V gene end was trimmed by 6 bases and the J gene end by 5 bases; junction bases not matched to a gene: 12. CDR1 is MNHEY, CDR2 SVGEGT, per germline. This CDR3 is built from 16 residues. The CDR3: CASSCGRGRGTGELFF. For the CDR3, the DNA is TGTGCCAGCAGCTGCGGGCGCGGGAGAGGGACCGGGGAGCTGTTTTTT.

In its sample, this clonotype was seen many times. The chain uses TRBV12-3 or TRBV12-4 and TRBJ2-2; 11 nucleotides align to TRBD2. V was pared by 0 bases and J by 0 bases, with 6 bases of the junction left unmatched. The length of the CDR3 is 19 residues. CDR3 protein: CASSLALAGGSTNTGELFF. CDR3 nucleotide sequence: TGTGCCAGCAGTTTAGCCCTAGCGGGAGGCTCGACGAACACCGGGGAGCTGTTTTTT.

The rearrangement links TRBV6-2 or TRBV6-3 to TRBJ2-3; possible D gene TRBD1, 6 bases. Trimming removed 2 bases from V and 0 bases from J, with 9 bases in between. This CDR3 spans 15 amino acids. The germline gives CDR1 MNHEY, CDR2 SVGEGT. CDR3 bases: TGTGCCAGCAGTTACCCCGGACAGAGCACAGATACGCAGTATTTT. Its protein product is CASSYPGQSTDTQYF.

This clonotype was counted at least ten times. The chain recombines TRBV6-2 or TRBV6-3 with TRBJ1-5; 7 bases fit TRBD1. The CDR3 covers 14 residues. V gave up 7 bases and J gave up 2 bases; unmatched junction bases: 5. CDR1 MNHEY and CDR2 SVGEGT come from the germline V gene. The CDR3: CASTTTGGNQPQHF. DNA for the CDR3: TGTGCCAGCACCACCACAGGGGGCAATCAGCCCCAGCATTTT.

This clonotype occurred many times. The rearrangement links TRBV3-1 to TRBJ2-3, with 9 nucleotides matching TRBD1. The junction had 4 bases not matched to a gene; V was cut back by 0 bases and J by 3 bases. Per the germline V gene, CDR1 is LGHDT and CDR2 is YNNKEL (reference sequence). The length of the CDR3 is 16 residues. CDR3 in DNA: TGTGCCAGCAGCCAAGATCGGGGACAGGGTACAGATACGCAGTATTTT. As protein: CASSQDRGQGTDTQYF.

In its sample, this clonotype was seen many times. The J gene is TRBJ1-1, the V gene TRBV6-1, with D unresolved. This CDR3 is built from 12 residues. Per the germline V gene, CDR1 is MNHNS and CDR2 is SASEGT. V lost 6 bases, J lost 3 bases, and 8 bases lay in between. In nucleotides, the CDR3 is TGTGCCAGCAGCCTCAAGGACACTGAAGCTTTCTTT. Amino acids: CASSLKDTEAFF.

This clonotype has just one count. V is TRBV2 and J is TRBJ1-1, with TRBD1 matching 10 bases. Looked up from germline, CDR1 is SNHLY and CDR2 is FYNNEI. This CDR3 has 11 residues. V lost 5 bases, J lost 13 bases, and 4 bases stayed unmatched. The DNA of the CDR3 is TGTGCCAGCAGTTGGACAGGGGGAGATTTCTTT. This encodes CASSWTGGDFF.

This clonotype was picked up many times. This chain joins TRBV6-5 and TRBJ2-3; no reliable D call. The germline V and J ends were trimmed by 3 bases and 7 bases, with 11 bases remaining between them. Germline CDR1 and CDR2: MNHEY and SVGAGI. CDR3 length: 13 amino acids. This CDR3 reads CASSYRGTHTQYF. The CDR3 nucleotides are TGTGCCAGCAGTTATCGCGGCACGCATACGCAGTATTTT.

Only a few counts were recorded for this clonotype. DNA of the CDR3: TGTGCCAGCAGCCGGACCCATCGAGACTATGGCTACACCTTC. Protein sequence: CASSRTHRDYGYTF. V and J are TRBV6-2 or TRBV6-3 and TRBJ1-2; D is uncertain. Germline CDR1 is MNHEY and CDR2 is SVGEGT. V was clipped by 6 bases and J by 3 bases, with 14 bases between them. CDR3 size: 14 residues.

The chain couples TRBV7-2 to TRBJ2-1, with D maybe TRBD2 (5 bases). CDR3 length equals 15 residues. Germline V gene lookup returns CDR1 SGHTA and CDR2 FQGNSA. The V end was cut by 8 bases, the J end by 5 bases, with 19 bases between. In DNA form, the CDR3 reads TGTGCCAGCTCTTTTTCAACCCCGGGGAACAATGAGCAGTTCTTC. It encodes CASSFSTPGNNEQFF. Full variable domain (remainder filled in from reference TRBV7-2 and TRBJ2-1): GAGVSQSPSNKVTEKGKDVELRCDPISGHTALYWYRQSLGQGLEFLIYFQGNSAPDKSGLPSDRFSAERTGGSVSTLTIQRTQQEDSAVYLCASSFSTPGNNEQFFGPGTRLTVL.

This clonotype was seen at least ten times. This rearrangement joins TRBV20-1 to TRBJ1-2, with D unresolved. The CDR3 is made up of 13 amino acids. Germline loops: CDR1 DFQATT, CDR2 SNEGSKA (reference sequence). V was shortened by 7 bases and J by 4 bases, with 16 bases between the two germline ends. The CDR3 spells CSGGRGEGYGYTF. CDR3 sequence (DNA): TGCAGTGGGGGTCGGGGTGAGGGCTATGGCTACACCTTC.

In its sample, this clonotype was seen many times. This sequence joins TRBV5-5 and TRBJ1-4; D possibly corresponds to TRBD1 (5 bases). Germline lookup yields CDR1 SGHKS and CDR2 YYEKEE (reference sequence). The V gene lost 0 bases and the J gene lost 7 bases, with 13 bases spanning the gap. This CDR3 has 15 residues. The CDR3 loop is CASSLELSRGEKLFF. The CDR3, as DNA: TGTGCCAGCAGCTTGGAATTGTCGAGGGGTGAAAAACTGTTTTTT.

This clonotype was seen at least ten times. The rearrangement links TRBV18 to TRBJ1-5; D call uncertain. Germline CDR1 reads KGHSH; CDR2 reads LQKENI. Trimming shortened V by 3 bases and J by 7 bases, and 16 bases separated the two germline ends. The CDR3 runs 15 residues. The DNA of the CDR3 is TGTGCCAGCTCACCCTCCAGTTCTCCAAACCAGCCCCAGCATTTT. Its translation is CASSPSSSPNQPQHF.

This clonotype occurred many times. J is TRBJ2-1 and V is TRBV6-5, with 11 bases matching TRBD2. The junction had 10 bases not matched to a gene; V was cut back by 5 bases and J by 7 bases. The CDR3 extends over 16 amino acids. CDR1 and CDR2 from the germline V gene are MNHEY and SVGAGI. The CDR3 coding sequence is TGTGCCAGCAGTCCCCTTAGCGGGAGGGCCGGTAATGAGCAGTTCTTC. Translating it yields CASSPLSGRAGNEQFF.